This T cell receptor beta chain emerged from a study of T cell responses to AZD1222 COVID-19 vaccine. Across the whole study: The analysis combined second doses at about 4 or about 12 weeks. Study-level results: White British ancestry dominated among donors, who included more females, and clonal diversity was possibly underestimated. Without day 14 samples, only post-peak T cell repertoires were studied. At study baseline, merely a handful of AZD1222 recipients were seropositive.

As for this clone: Antigen specificity is unknown.

This CDR3 is 14 amino acids long. In germline, CDR1 is MNHEY, CDR2 SVGAGI. Trimming shortened V by 6 bases and J by 4 bases, and 15 bases separated the two germline ends. Profiling relied on immunoSEQ multiplex PCR, and the TCRdb table lists in-frame clones only, not all of them. The sample includes about 94,000 clones, 70% to 90% of them seen just once. This sequence originates from an adult in good health. The chain combines TRBV6-5 with TRBJ2-5; D remains unclear. This specimen was peripheral blood, taken on day 0 of AZD1222 vaccination. The chain's CDR3 is CASSGKRTGETQYF. The CDR3 DNA follows: TGTGCCAGCAGCGGAAAAAGGACGGGAGAGACCCAGTACTTC.